A single sample is the source of the 9 T cell receptor beta chains below, sequenced in a study of regulatory dendritic cells for organ transplantation. Repertoires were generated with immunoSEQ multiplex PCR, while TCRdb's copy carries only in-frame clones and drops some. Of under 40,000 clones listed, 75% to 95% were seen once; the top ten hold approximately 0.11%. The sample comprised naive CD8+ T cells from blood. The subset is: CD45RA+ naive T cells. The receptors here all came from a human donor in good health.

The chain joins TRBV18 to TRBJ2-2; D unclear. Trimming shortened V by 3 bases and J by 4 bases, and 9 bases separated the two germline ends. This CDR3 is 14 amino acids long. Germline loops: CDR1 KGHSH, CDR2 LQKENI. The CDR3 sequence is CASSPRAVTGELFF. The CDR3, as DNA: TGTGCCAGCTCACCTAGGGCCGTCACCGGGGAGCTGTTTTTT.

The table lists this clone with a count of one. The chain uses TRBV18 and TRBJ2-7, with D perhaps matching TRBD2 (6 bases). V was pared by 3 bases and J by 2 bases, with 20 bases between. The CDR3 runs 17 residues. From germline, CDR1 is KGHSH and CDR2 LQKENI. CDR3 in amino acids: CASSPLDPGLTPYEQYF. DNA of the CDR3: TGTGCCAGCTCACCGTTAGACCCGGGACTTACACCCTACGAGCAGTACTTC.

The chain is built from TRBV30 and TRBJ2-7; 7 bases agree with TRBD1. The germline V gene encodes CDR1 GTSNPN and CDR2 SVGIG (reference sequence). The CDR3 is 14 residues long. The J segment lost 4 bases and the V segment lost 1 base, leaving 7 bases of the junction unmatched. The CDR3: CAWSDRGRGYEQYF. CDR3 sequence (DNA): TGTGCCTGGAGTGACAGGGGTCGGGGTTACGAGCAGTACTTC.

J is TRBJ1-5 and V is TRBV27; D unclear. The CDR3 is 15 residues long. V lost 5 bases and J lost 4, with 15 bases in between. Looked up from germline, CDR1 is MNHEY and CDR2 is SMNVEV (reference sequence). CDR3 residues: CASSLRIGQNQPQHF. CDR3 in DNA: TGTGCCAGCAGTCTTCGGATCGGGCAGAATCAGCCCCAGCATTTT.

V gene TRBV11-2 combines with J gene TRBJ1-1, with 7 bases fitting TRBD1. Trimming removed 1 base from V and 4 bases from J; junction bases left unmatched: 18. This CDR3 comprises 19 residues. The germline V gene encodes CDR1 SGHAT and CDR2 FQNNGV. CDR3 nucleotides: TGTGCCAGCAGCTTAGTCTTCCCCCGGGACAGCGATGGGAGCACTGAAGCTTTCTTT. Translating gives CASSLVFPRDSDGSTEAFF.

The rearrangement joins TRBV27 to TRBJ2-7; no reliable D call. The germline V gene encodes CDR1 MNHEY and CDR2 SMNVEV (reference sequence). The length of the CDR3 is 11 residues. Trimming stripped 5 bases from V and 3 bases from J, with 5 bases between. The CDR3 region is CASSTVYEQYF. In DNA form, the CDR3 reads TGTGCCAGCAGTACAGTCTACGAGCAGTACTTC.

The V and J genes are TRBV25-1 and TRBJ1-2; D is undetermined. CDR1 and CDR2 from the germline V gene are MGHDK and SYGVNS. The V gene lost 3 bases and the J gene lost 5 bases, with 10 bases spanning the gap. The CDR3 loop spans 13 amino acids. CDR3 in amino acids: CASSEGSLYGYTF. The CDR3, as DNA: TGTGCCAGCAGTGAGGGATCTCTATATGGCTACACCTTC.

This clone was detected only once. The gene calls are TRBV15 and TRBJ2-7, with D perhaps matching TRBD2 (7 bases). Per germline, CDR1 LNHNV and CDR2 YYDKDF (reference sequence). This CDR3 comprises 15 residues. Trimming removed 4 bases at V and 2 bases at J, with 15 bases between. The CDR3 nucleotides read TGTGCCACCAGCACGAGGGGGGGAGGCACCTACGAGCAGTACTTC. Protein: CATSTRGGGTYEQYF.

This rearrangement joins TRBV4-3 to TRBJ1-1; no clear D gene. V lost 1 base to trimming and J lost 3 bases, with 9 bases between them. The CDR3 extends over 14 amino acids. Germline values: CDR1 LGHNA, CDR2 YSLEER. CDR3 DNA sequence: TGCGCCAGCAGCCAAGTCTTGTGGGACACTGAAGCTTTCTTT. Translating it yields CASSQVLWDTEAFF.